The T cell receptor (beta chain) under discussion was sequenced for a study of blood T cell repertoires in COVID-19. Study details: Donors in the United States, Italy and Spain gave samples during acute or convalescent COVID-19. Sources were T cells, B-cell-depleted T cells, or PBMCs; the material itself was cDNA or gDNA.

In the authors' workflow: Amplification of reference gene primers provided the estimated nucleated cell counts. TCRdb keeps only in-frame clones here, not all; method: immunoSEQ multiplex PCR. The V and J calls and the clone size are those of that table, but D and trimming were determined from the DNA. The sample consists of about 230,000 clones, approximately 87% of them appearing once. Sequencing was carried out using peripheral blood. This sequence was found in a woman aged 70-85 years with active or convalescent COVID-19.

CDR3 in DNA: TGTGCCACCTCCCCTGGGGCTAGCTCCTACAATGAGCAGTTCTTC. Protein product: CATSPGASSYNEQFF. This chain links TRBV19 with TRBJ2-1, with D perhaps matching TRBD1 (5 bases). Per germline, CDR1 LNHDA and CDR2 SQIVND (reference sequence). With 10 bases removed from V and 0 bases from J, the gap between germline ends came to 16 bases. The length of the CDR3 is 15 residues. Combining the CDR3 with reference TRBV19 and TRBJ2-1 gives the whole variable domain DGGITQSPKYLFRKEGQNVTLSCEQNLNHDAMYWYRQDPGQGLRLIYYSQIVNDFQKGDIAEGYSVSREKKESFPLTVTSAQKNPTAFYLCATSPGASSYNEQFFGPGTRLTVL.